These 19 T cell receptor beta chains were all obtained from the same sample, sequenced in a study of PD-1 blockade in classical Hodgkin lymphoma. Documented time point: cycle 4 day 1 (C4D1), after around six weeks of nivolumab. With no exception, relapse followed autologous stem cell transplantation in all patients, and brentuximab vedotin exposure varied. The data were produced by immunoSEQ multiplex PCR, yet TCRdb's version contains in-frame clones alone and is incomplete. The data hold 20,000 to 30,000 clones, with under 90% observed a single time. Sequencing used peripheral blood mononuclear cells (PBMCs), obtained before the fourth cycle of nivolumab. These receptors were collected from a human donor with classical Hodgkin lymphoma.

As for this clone: Germline is not matched at one junction end, which may reflect a read error. J is TRBJ1-5 and V is TRBV4-3; 9 bases are shared with TRBD1. Germline V gene sequence: CDR1 LGHNA, CDR2 YSLEER. The CDR3 runs 18 residues. CDR3 in amino acids: CASSQDRTGDRGNQPQHF. DNA of the CDR3: TGCGCCAGCAGCCAAGACAGGACAGGGGATAGAGGCAATCAACCCCAGCATTTT.

The V and J genes are TRBV9 and TRBJ2-7; no clear D gene. Germline V lookup: CDR1 SGDLS, CDR2 YYNGEE. The CDR3 consists of 16 residues. Trimming stripped 2 bases from V and 0 bases from J, with 15 bases between. CDR3 protein: CASSVEAVASSYEQYF. The DNA for the CDR3 is TGTGCCAGCAGCGTCGAGGCAGTTGCAAGCTCCTACGAGCAGTACTTC.

The chain employs TRBV29-1 and TRBJ1-2, with D possibly TRBD1 on 5 matching bases. The CDR3 spans 13 residues. V gave up 8 bases and J gave up 3 bases, with 16 bases separating them. Germline-derived CDR1 and CDR2 are SQVTM and ANQGSEA. The CDR3 spells CSTLGGVDYGYTF. In DNA form, the CDR3 reads TGCAGCACTCTCGGGGGGGTCGACTATGGCTACACCTTC.

The CDR3 DNA reads TGTGCCATCAGTGATCACCTGGGAGAGACCCAGTACTTC. Amino acid sequence: CAISDHLGETQYF. The chain employs TRBV10-3 and TRBJ2-5, with no clear D. Per germline, CDR1 ENHRY and CDR2 SYGVKD. The CDR3 length is 13 residues. With 3 bases removed from V and 4 bases from J, the gap between germline ends came to 9 bases.

The chain combines TRBV5-1 with TRBJ2-5; D gene ambiguous. Looked up from germline, CDR1 is SGHRS and CDR2 is YFSETQ. The CDR3 has 14 residues. With 3 bases removed from V and 7 bases from J, the gap between germline ends came to 16 bases. CDR3: CASSSSSELGTQYF. In DNA form, the CDR3 reads TGCGCCAGCAGCTCGTCCTCGGAGTTAGGGACCCAGTACTTC.

The chain couples TRBV29-1 to TRBJ2-1; 7 bases are a match to TRBD2. This CDR3 comprises 15 residues. The germline V gene has CDR1 SQVTM and CDR2 ANQGSEA. The V segment lost 5 bases and the J segment 7 bases; nucleotides outside the gene matches: 14. DNA for the CDR3: TGCAGCGTTCCCATGTCCGGGGGGTTTTCAAATGAGCAGTTCTTC. This encodes CSVPMSGGFSNEQFF.

This clone was counted a few times. This rearrangement joins TRBV5-4 to TRBJ1-2; 12 bases match TRBD1. The CDR3 loop spans 17 amino acids. Germline CDR1 reads SGHNT; CDR2 reads YYREEE (reference sequence). Losses at the gene ends were 9 bases for V and 5 bases for J; bases not matched to a gene: 17. The CDR3 reads CAISDRDRGRVGYGYTF. The CDR3 nucleotides read TGTGCCATTTCGGACCGGGACAGGGGGCGCGTTGGTTATGGCTACACCTTC.

This clone came up once. V and J are TRBV4-1 and TRBJ2-7, with 9 bases fitting TRBD1. This CDR3 has 15 residues. V lost 1 base and J lost 3; bases outside the gene matches: 4. The germline CDR1 and CDR2 sequences are MGHRA and YSYEKL. CDR3 in amino acids: CASSQAGTGLYEQYF. The CDR3 coding sequence is TGCGCCAGCAGCCAAGCCGGGACAGGGCTCTACGAGCAGTACTTC.

This clone was found once. V gene TRBV19 combines with J gene TRBJ2-2; perhaps D is TRBD1 or TRBD2 (5 bases each). Per germline, CDR1 LNHDA and CDR2 SQIVND (reference sequence). V was trimmed by 3 bases and J by 6 bases, leaving 11 bases between them. There are 14 residues in the CDR3. The CDR3 coding sequence is TGTGCCAGTAGTATTTGGGACGGTGCCGGGGAGCTGTTTTTT. This gives the protein CASSIWDGAGELFF. Full variable domain (rest looked up from reference TRBV19 and TRBJ2-2): DGGITQSPKYLFRKEGQNVTLSCEQNLNHDAMYWYRQDPGQGLRLIYYSQIVNDFQKGDIAEGYSVSREKKESFPLTVTSAQKNPTAFYLCASSIWDGAGELFFGEGSRLTVL.

This clone was detected a few times. The chain joins TRBV15 to TRBJ2-1; TRBD2 matches 15 bases. The V gene end was trimmed by 8 bases and the J gene end by 4 bases; junction bases not matched to a gene: 0. The CDR3 is 14 amino acids. The germline V gene encodes CDR1 LNHNV and CDR2 YYDKDF (reference sequence). CDR3 amino acids: CATGLAGGYNEQFF. Written as DNA, the CDR3 is TGTGCCACCGGACTAGCGGGGGGGTACAATGAGCAGTTCTTC.

The V call is TRBV18, the J call TRBJ1-5, with D uncertain. V lost 3 bases to trimming and J lost 0 bases, with 12 bases between them. Per germline, CDR1 KGHSH and CDR2 LQKENI. CDR3 length: 16 amino acids. The CDR3 coding sequence is TGTGCCAGCTCACCCGCAGCGACACTTAGCAATCAGCCCCAGCATTTT. This sequence encodes CASSPAATLSNQPQHF.

In this sample, this clone turned up a few times. This rearrangement joins TRBV19 to TRBJ1-1; a weak D match, TRBD1 (5 bases). Germline CDR1 LNHDA, CDR2 SQIVND (reference sequence). The CDR3 spans 15 residues. The V and J ends lost 3 bases and 4 bases respectively, with 15 bases between them. The CDR3 region has the DNA TGTGCCAGTAGTATTGGGGGGGAGATCGGCACTGAAGCTTTCTTT. Translated, it gives CASSIGGEIGTEAFF.

By share, this clone ranks as medium-sized (0.01 to 0.1%). The CDR3 protein is CASSLAGPEAFF. The CDR3, as DNA: TGCGCCAGCAGCTTGGCCGGGCCTGAAGCTTTCTTT. V usage is TRBV5-1 and J usage is TRBJ1-1; unclear D gene. The CDR3 contains 12 residues. The V and J ends lost 0 bases and 6 bases respectively, with 6 bases between them. Germline V gene data show CDR1 as SGHRS and CDR2 as YFSETQ.

J is TRBJ2-1 and V is TRBV7-6; a possible D gene is TRBD1 (6 bases). CDR3 length: 13 amino acids. Trimming took 3 bases from V and 7 from J, leaving 10 bases between them. Germline lookup yields CDR1 SGHVS and CDR2 FNYEAQ. CDR3 protein: CASSFGGGNEQFF. DNA of the CDR3: TGTGCCAGCAGCTTTGGGGGCGGGAATGAGCAGTTCTTC.

CDR3 sequence reads: CASSLGLAGGEQYF. The CDR3 bases are TGTGCCAGCAGCTTAGGACTCGCCGGGGGCGAGCAGTACTTC. This rearrangement joins TRBV7-8 to TRBJ2-7, with D possibly matching TRBD2 (6 bases). CDR1 is SGHVS and CDR2 is FQNEAQ in the germline V gene. The CDR3 is made up of 14 amino acids. The V and J ends lost 1 base and 6 bases respectively, with 13 bases between them.

This clone was detected once. The rearrangement joins TRBV2 to TRBJ2-7; 7 bases map to TRBD1. CDR1 SNHLY and CDR2 FYNNEI come from the germline V gene. Germline trimming cut 4 bases from V and 4 bases from J; bases unmatched to any gene: 4. CDR3 length: 13 amino acids. CDR3 region: CASSGNRGYEQYF. CDR3 coding DNA: TGTGCCAGCAGTGGTAACAGGGGATACGAGCAGTACTTC.

This chain connects TRBV9 to TRBJ2-1; 8 positions agree with TRBD2. With 3 bases clipped from V and 4 bases from J, the junction kept 3 bases outside the gene matches. Germline V gene data show CDR1 as SGDLS and CDR2 as YYNGEE. This CDR3 comprises 14 residues. CDR3 in DNA: TGTGCCAGCAGCGAGGGACTAGGTTACAATGAGCAGTTCTTC. Translation gives CASSEGLGYNEQFF.

The V call is TRBV30, the J call TRBJ2-1, with D unresolved. The CDR3 totals 11 residues. CDR1 is GTSNPN, CDR2 SVGIG, per germline (reference sequence). Here the CDR3 DNA reads TGTGCTTCCTCCTGGGGCAATGAGCAGTTCTTC. This codes for CASSWGNEQFF.

V gene TRBV9 combines with J gene TRBJ2-6; TRBD1 might be the D (6 bases). This CDR3 contains 18 residues. CDR1 and CDR2 from the germline V gene are SGDLS and YYNGEE. The V end lost 0 bases, the J end lost 0 bases, and 13 bases lay between the germline ends. The chain's CDR3 is CASSVALRGSSGANVLTF. The DNA of the CDR3 is TGTGCCAGCAGCGTAGCCTTAAGGGGGAGCTCTGGGGCCAACGTCCTGACTTTC.